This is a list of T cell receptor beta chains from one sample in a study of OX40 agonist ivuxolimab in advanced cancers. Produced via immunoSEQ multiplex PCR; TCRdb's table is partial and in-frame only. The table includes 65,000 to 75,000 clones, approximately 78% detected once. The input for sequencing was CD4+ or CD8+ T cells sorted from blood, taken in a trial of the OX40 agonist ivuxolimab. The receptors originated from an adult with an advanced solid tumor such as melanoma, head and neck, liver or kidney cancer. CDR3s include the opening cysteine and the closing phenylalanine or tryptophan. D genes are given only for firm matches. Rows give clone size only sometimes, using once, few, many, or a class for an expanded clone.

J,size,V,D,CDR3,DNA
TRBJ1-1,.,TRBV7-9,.,CASSLSPGQNTEAFF,TGTGCCAGCAGCTTATCTCCGGGACAAAACACTGAAGCTTTCTTT
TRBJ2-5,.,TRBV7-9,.,CASSPTTGPQETQYF,TGTGCCAGCAGCCCTACGACAGGACCTCAAGAGACCCAGTACTTC
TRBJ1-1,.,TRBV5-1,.,CASSPGPAKNTEAFF,TGCGCCAGCAGCCCGGGACCTGCCAAAAACACTGAAGCTTTCTTT
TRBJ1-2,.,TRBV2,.,CASSERTVIHGYTF,TGTGCCAGCAGTGAAAGGACCGTTATTCATGGCTACACCTTC
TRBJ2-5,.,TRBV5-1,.,CASSPGQLDQETQYF,TGCGCCAGCAGCCCCGGGCAGCTGGACCAAGAGACCCAGTACTTC
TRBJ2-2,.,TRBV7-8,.,CASSFDAATGELFF,TGTGCCAGCAGCTTTGATGCGGCAACCGGGGAGCTGTTTTTT
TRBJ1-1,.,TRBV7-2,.,CASSSFVGNTEAFF,TGTGCCAGCAGCTCATTCGTGGGGAACACTGAAGCTTTCTTT
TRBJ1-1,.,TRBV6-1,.,CANSYTEAFF,TGTGCCAACTCTTACACTGAAGCTTTCTTT
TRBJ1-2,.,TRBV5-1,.,CASSSTTVDNYGYTF,TGCGCCAGCAGCTCGACCACGGTGGATAACTATGGCTACACCTTC
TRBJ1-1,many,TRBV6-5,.,CASSYWGNTEAFF,TGTGCCAGCAGTTACTGGGGGAACACTGAAGCTTTCTTT
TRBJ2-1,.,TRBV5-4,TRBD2,CASSTRTSGGYNEQFF,TGTGCCAGCAGCACGAGGACTAGCGGAGGCTACAATGAGCAGTTCTTC
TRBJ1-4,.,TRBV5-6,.,CASSLGGRPTNEKLFF,TGTGCCAGCAGCTTGGGGGGCCGGCCAACTAATGAAAAACTGTTTTTT
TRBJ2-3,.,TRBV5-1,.,CASSPGLFTDTQYF,TGCGCCAGCAGCCCCGGACTATTCACAGATACGCAGTATTTT
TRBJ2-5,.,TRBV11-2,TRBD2,CASSLGLAGGSETQYF,TGTGCCAGCAGCCTAGGACTAGCGGGGGGGTCGGAGACCCAGTACTTC
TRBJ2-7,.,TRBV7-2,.,CASRKGPSYEQYF,TGTGCCAGCAGGAAGGGACCTTCCTACGAGCAGTACTTC
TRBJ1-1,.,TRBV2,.,CASSEWVGNTEAFF,TGTGCCAGCAGTGAATGGGTGGGGAACACTGAAGCTTTCTTT
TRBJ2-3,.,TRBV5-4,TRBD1,CASSPGQGFATDTQYF,TGTGCCAGCAGCCCCGGACAGGGGTTCGCGACAGATACGCAGTATTTT
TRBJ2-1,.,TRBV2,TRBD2,CASRPLAGGQNEQFF,TGTGCCAGCCGGCCCTTAGCGGGAGGTCAGAATGAGCAGTTCTTC
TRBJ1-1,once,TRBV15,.,CATRGHLGTEAFF,TGTGCCACCAGAGGCCACTTGGGGACTGAAGCTTTCTTT
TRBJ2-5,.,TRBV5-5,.,CASSTGPNQETQYF,TGTGCCAGCAGCACTGGACCCAACCAAGAGACCCAGTACTTC
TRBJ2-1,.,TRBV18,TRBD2,CASSPGLAGGSYNEQFF,TGTGCCAGCTCACCGGGACTAGCGGGGGGTTCCTACAATGAGCAGTTCTTC
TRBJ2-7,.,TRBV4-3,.,CASSQGTTGNYEQYF,TGCGCCAGCAGCCAGGGTACCACTGGAAACTACGAGCAGTACTTC
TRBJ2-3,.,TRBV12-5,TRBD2,CASGLSKTSGNTDTQYF,TGTGCTAGTGGTTTGTCTAAGACTAGCGGGAACACAGATACGCAGTATTTT
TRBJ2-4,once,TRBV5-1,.,CASSLESLAKNIQYF,TGCGCCAGCAGCTTAGAATCCCTAGCCAAAAACATTCAGTACTTC
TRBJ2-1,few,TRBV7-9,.,CASSIPVPLAEQFF,TGTGCCAGCAGCATTCCTGTTCCCTTGGCTGAGCAGTTCTTC
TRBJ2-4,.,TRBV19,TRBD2,CASASGKAKNIQYF,TGTGCCAGTGCTAGCGGGAAAGCCAAAAACATTCAGTACTTC
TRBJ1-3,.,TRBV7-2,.,CASSFPGGSGNTIYF,TGTGCCAGCAGCTTTCCGGGGGGCTCAGGAAACACCATATATTTT
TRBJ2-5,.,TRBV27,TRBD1,CASTPTGGKTQYF,TGTGCCAGCACGCCGACAGGGGGAAAGACCCAGTACTTC
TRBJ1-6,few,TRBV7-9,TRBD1,CASKGQGNSPLHF,TGTGCCAGTAAGGGACAGGGGAACTCACCCCTCCACTTT
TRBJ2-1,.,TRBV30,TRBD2,CAWGAGGNLNEQFF,TGTGCCTGGGGGGCGGGGGGTAACCTCAATGAGCAGTTCTTC
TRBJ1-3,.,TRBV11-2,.,CASSLAAGNTIYF,TGTGCCAGCAGCTTAGCGGCGGGAAACACCATATATTTT
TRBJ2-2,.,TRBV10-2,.,CASSWNTGELFF,TGCGCCAGCAGTTGGAACACCGGGGAGCTGTTTTTT
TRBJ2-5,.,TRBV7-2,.,CASSLRWGPQETQYF,TGTGCCAGCAGCCTACGGTGGGGGCCCCAAGAGACCCAGTACTTC
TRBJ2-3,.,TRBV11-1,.,CASRQAAGSYTQYF,TGTGCCAGCAGGCAGGCGGCGGGCAGTTATACGCAGTATTTT
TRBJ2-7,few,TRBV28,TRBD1,CASSPSGTGGEAEQYF,TGTGCCAGCAGTCCGTCGGGGACAGGGGGTGAGGCCGAGCAGTACTTC
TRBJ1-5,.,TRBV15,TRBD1,CATSSEDREGNQPQHF,TGTGCCACCAGCAGTGAGGACAGGGAGGGCAATCAGCCCCAGCATTTT
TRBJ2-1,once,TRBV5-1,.,CASSLIGGDGEQFF,TGCGCCAGCAGCCTCATCGGAGGGGACGGTGAGCAGTTCTTC
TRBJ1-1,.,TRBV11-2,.,CASTLQGAEAFF,TGTGCCAGCACCCTACAGGGCGCTGAAGCTTTCTTT
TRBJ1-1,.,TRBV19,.,CASSISGTNKRGSEAFF,TGTGCCAGTAGTATCTCCGGGACAAACAAACGGGGGTCTGAAGCTTTCTTT
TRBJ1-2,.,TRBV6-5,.,CASSQKRDLQSYTF,TGTGCCAGCAGTCAGAAGCGGGACCTCCAAAGCTACACCTTC
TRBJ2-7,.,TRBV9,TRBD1,CASSGGQGGYEQYF,TGTGCCAGCAGCGGCGGACAGGGGGGATACGAGCAGTACTTC
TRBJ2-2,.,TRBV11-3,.,CASSSSGLNTNTGELFF,.
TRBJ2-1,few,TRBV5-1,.,CASSPGTVDYNEQFF,TGCGCCAGCAGCCCCGGGACGGTAGACTACAATGAGCAGTTCTTC
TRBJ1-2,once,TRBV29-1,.,CSVGQSYGHTF,TGCAGCGTCGGTCAGTCCTATGGCCACACCTTC
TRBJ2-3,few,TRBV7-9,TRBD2,CASSLLAGVSTDTQYF,TGTGCCAGCAGCTTATTAGCGGGGGTATCCACAGATACGCAGTATTTT
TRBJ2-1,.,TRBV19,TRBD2,CASAFSSGGHSYNEQFF,TGTGCCAGTGCATTCTCTAGCGGGGGACACTCCTACAATGAGCAGTTCTTC
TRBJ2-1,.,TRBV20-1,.,CSAPLMSEQFF,TGCAGTGCTCCCCTAATGTCTGAGCAGTTCTTC
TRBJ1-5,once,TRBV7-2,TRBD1,CASSLYGTGGQPQHF,TGTGCCAGCAGCTTATATGGGACAGGGGGTCAGCCCCAGCATTTT
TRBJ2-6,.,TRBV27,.,CASRPGTQVPNVLTF,TGTGCCAGCAGACCCGGGACCCAAGTGCCCAACGTCCTGACTTTC
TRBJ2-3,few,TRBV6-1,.,CASSPTTGTDTQYF,TGTGCCAGCAGTCCAACCACAGGCACAGATACGCAGTATTTT
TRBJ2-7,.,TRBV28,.,CASSLNSYEQYF,TGTGCCAGCAGCCTCAACTCCTACGAGCAGTACTTC
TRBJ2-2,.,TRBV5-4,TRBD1,CASSFGQGPMNTGELFF,TGTGCCAGCAGCTTTGGACAGGGCCCTATGAACACCGGGGAGCTGTTTTTT
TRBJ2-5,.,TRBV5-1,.,CASSLEAGIGKTQYF,TGCGCCAGCAGCTTGGAAGCAGGGATAGGGAAGACCCAGTACTTC
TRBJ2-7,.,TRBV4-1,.,CASSLYRDNYEQYF,TGCGCCAGCAGCCTCTACCGGGACAACTACGAGCAGTACTTC
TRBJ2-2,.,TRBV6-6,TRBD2,CASRSTSGGRGELFF,TGTGCCAGCAGATCGACTAGCGGGGGGCGCGGGGAGCTGTTTTTT
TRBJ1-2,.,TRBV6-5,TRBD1,CASSPDRDIYGYTF,TGTGCCAGCAGCCCGGACAGGGACATCTATGGCTACACCTTC
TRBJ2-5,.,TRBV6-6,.,CASSYEGEETQYF,TGTGCCAGCAGTTACGAGGGAGAAGAGACCCAGTACTTC
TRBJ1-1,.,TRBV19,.,CASRPRVNTEAFF,TGTGCCAGTAGACCCAGGGTGAACACTGAAGCTTTCTTT
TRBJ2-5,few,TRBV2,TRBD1,CASRTGGQGTQYF,TGTGCCAGTAGGACAGGGGGCCAGGGGACCCAGTACTTC
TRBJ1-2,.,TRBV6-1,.,CASSAQPGPYGYTF,TGTGCCAGCAGTGCGCAACCGGGACCCTATGGCTACACCTTC